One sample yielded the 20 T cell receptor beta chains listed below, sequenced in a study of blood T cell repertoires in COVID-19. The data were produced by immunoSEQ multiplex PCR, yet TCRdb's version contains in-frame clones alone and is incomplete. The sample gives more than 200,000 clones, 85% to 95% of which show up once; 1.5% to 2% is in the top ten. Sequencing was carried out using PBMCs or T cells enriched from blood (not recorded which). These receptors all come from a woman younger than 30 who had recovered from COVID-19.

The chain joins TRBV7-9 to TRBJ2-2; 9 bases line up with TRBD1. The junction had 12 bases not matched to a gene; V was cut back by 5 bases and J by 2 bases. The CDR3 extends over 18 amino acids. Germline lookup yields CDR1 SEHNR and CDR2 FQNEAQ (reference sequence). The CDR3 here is CASSGKDRGPLNTGELFF. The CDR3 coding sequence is TGTGCCAGCAGCGGAAAGGACAGGGGTCCCCTCAACACCGGGGAGCTGTTTTTT.

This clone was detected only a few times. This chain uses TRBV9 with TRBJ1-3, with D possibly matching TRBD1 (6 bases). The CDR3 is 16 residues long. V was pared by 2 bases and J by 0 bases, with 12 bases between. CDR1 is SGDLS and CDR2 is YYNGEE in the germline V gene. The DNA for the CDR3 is TGTGCCAGCAGCGTTTCGGGACACGCCTCTGGAAACACCATATATTTT. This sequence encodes CASSVSGHASGNTIYF.

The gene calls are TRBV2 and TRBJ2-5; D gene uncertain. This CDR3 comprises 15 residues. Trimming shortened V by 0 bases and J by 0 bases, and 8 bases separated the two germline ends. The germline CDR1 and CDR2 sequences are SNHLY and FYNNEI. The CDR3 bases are TGTGCCAGCAGTGAAGCTAGATCTAACCAAGAGACCCAGTACTTC. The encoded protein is CASSEARSNQETQYF.

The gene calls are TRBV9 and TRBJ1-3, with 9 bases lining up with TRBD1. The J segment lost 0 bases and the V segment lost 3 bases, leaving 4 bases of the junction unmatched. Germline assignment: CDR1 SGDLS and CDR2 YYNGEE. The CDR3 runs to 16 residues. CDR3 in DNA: TGTGCCAGCAGCGCGGGACAGGGCCACTCTGGAAACACCATATATTTT. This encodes CASSAGQGHSGNTIYF. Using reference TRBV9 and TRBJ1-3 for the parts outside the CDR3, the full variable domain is DSGVTQTPKHLITATGQRVTLRCSPRSGDLSVYWYQQSLDQGLQFLIQYYNGEERAKGNILERFSAQQFPDLHSELNLSSLELGDSALYFCASSAGQGHSGNTIYFGEGSWLTVV.

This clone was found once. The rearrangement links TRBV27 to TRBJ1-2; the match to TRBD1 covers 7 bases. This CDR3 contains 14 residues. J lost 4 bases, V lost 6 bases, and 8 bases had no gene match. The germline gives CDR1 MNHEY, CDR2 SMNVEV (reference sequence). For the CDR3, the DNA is TGTGCCAGCAGAACTATCCGGACAGGCTATGGCTACACCTTC. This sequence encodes CASRTIRTGYGYTF.

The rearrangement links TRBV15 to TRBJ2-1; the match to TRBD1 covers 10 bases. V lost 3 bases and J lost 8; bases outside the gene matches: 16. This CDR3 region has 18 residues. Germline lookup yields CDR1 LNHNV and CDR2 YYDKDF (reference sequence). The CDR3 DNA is TGTGCCACCAGCAGGGCCCCCGGGACAGGGGCGGGAAATGATGAGCAGTTCTTC. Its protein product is CATSRAPGTGAGNDEQFF.

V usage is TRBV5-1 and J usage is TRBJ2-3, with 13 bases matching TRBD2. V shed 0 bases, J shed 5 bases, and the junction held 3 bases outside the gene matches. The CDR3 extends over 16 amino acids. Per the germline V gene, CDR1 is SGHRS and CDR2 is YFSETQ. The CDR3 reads CASSLGGLAGRDTQYF. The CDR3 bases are TGCGCCAGCAGCTTGGGGGGACTAGCGGGGAGAGATACGCAGTATTTT.

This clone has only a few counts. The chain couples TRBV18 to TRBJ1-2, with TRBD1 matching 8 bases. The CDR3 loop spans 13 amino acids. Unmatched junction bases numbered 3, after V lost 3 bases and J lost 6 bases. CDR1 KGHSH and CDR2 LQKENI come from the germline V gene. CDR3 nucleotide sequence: TGTGCCAGCTCACCGGCAGGGGGCAATGGCTACACCTTC. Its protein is CASSPAGGNGYTF.

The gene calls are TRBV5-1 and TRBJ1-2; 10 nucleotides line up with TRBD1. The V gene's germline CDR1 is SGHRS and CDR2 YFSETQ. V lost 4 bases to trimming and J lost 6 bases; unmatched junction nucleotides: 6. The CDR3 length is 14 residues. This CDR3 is CASSPRQGANGYTF. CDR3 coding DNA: TGCGCCAGCAGCCCCCGACAGGGGGCTAATGGCTACACCTTC.

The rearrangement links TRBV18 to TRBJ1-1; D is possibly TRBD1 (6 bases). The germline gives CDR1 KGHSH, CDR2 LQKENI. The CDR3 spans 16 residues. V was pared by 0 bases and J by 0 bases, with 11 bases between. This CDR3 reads CASSPPGGPMNTEAFF. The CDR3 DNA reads TGTGCCAGCTCACCACCGGGGGGGCCCATGAACACTGAAGCTTTCTTT.

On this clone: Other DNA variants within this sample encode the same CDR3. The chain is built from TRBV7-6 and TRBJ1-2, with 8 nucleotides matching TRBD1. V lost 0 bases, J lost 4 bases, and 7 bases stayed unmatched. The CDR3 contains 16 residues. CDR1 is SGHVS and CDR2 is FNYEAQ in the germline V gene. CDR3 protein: CASSLAGGTGPYGYTF. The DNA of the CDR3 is TGTGCCAGCAGCTTAGCAGGGGGGACAGGTCCCTATGGCTACACCTTC.

CDR3 sequence: CATSETRVNTEAFF. CDR3 nucleotide sequence: TGTGCCACCAGCGAAACTCGGGTAAACACTGAAGCTTTCTTT. The gene calls are TRBV15 and TRBJ1-1; D gene unclear. Trimming left V 5 bases short and J 2 bases short, with 12 bases between. CDR3 length: 14 residues. Per the germline V gene, CDR1 is LNHNV and CDR2 is YYDKDF (reference sequence).

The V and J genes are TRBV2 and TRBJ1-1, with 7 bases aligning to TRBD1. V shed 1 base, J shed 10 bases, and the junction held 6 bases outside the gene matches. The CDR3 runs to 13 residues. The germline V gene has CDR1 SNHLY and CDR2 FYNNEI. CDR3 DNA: TGTGCCAGCAGTGAAGTAGGGGGCCGTCTAGCTTTCTTT. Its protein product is CASSEVGGRLAFF.

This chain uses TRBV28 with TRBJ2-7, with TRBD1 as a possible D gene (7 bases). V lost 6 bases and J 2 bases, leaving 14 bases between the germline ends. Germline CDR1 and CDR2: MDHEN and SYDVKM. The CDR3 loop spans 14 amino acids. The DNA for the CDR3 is TGTGCCAGCAGGGGGGGCGGGACAGCCTACGAGCAGTACTTC. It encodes CASRGGGTAYEQYF. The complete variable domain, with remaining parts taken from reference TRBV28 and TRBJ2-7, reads DVKVTQSSRYLVKRTGEKVFLECVQDMDHENMFWYRQDPGLGLRLIYFSYDVKMKEKGDIPEGYSVSREKKERFSLILESASTNQTSMYLCASRGGGTAYEQYFGPGTRLTVT.

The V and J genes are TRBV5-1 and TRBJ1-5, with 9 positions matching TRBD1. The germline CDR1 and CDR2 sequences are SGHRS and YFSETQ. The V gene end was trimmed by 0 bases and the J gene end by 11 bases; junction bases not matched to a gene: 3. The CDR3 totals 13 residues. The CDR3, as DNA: TGCGCCAGCAGCTTGGGACAGGGGGGTTCCCAGCATTTT. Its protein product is CASSLGQGGSQHF.

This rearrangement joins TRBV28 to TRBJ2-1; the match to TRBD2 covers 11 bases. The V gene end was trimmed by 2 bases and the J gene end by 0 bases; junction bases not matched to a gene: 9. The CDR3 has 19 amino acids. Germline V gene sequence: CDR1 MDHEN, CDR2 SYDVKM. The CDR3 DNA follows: TGTGCCAGCAGTTTAAGTCTGCTAGCGGGAGGTTTCTCCTACAATGAGCAGTTCTTC. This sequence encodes CASSLSLLAGGFSYNEQFF. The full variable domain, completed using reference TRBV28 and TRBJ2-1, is DVKVTQSSRYLVKRTGEKVFLECVQDMDHENMFWYRQDPGLGLRLIYFSYDVKMKEKGDIPEGYSVSREKKERFSLILESASTNQTSMYLCASSLSLLAGGFSYNEQFFGPGTRLTVL.

CDR3 DNA sequence: TGTGCCAGCAGTTTATATGGGGCGCAGTACTTC. Its protein is CASSLYGAQYF. This chain uses TRBV28 with TRBJ2-7, with D possibly matching TRBD1 (5 bases). Germline assignment: CDR1 MDHEN and CDR2 SYDVKM. This CDR3 region has 11 residues. Trimming took off 1 base at V and 9 bases at J, with 7 bases between the two ends.

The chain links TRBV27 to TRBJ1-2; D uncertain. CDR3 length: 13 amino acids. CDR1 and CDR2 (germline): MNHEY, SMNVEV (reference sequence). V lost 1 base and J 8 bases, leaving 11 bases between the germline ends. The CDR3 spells CASSLYGGEGYTF. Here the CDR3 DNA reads TGTGCCAGCAGTTTATACGGCGGGGAAGGCTACACCTTC.

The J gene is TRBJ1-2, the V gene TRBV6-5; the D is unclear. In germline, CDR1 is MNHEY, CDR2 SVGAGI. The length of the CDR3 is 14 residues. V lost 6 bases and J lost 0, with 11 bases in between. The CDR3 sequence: CASRPERANYGYTF. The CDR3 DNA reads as TGTGCCAGCAGACCGGAGAGGGCTAACTATGGCTACACCTTC.

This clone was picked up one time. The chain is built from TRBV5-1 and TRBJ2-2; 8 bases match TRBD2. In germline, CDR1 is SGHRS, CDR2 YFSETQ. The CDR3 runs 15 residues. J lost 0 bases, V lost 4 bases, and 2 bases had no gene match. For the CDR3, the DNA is TGCGCCAGCAGCCCGGGACTAGCGAACACCGGGGAGCTGTTTTTT. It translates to CASSPGLANTGELFF.